This T cell receptor beta chain was profiled in a study of T cells after yellow fever vaccination. Study-wide results and limits: At around 95% for CD4 and about 91% for CD8, most primary-vaccination clones showed up again after the booster.

V was trimmed by 4 bases and J by 4 bases, leaving 15 bases between them. From germline, CDR1 is SGHDT and CDR2 YYEEEE. This CDR3 has 15 residues. They built TCR cDNA with 5'RACE template switching, a step that put in a universal primer site and UMIs. Via MiXCR, TCRdb re-called the 5' RACE reads, giving one row per CDR3 protein. The sample contains some 500,000 distinct CDR3 sequences, roughly 12% of which appear only once. The table lists this clonotype with a few counts. Its antigen is as yet unknown. This clonotype originated in a man younger than 40 who received the YFV17D yellow fever vaccine. This chain uses TRBV5-6 with TRBJ2-4; D is perhaps TRBD1 (5 bases). The material sequenced was PBMCs, taken on the day of the yellow fever booster vaccination. CDR3 DNA: TGTGCCAGCAGCAGGGGTGGGCAGAAAAAAAACATTCAGTACTTC. It translates to CASSRGGQKKNIQYF.